This passage covers 3 T cell receptor beta chains from one sample sequenced in a study of molecular identifiers for immune sequencing clone quantification. Each CDR3 protein is one row after TCRdb ran MiXCR on the PCR reads. This sample yields about 640,000 distinct CDR3 sequences, of which 15% to 20% are seen a single time; 0.75% to 0.95% belongs to the top ten. What was sequenced was naive CD8+ T cells from blood, with Jurkat cell RNA spiked in. Subset meaning: FACS-sorted CD8+CD4-CCR7+CD45RA+ naive T cells. The receptors shown here come from a human donor in good health. Some libraries in this study had Jurkat cell RNA spiked in.

This clonotype was detected a few times. The rearrangement joins TRBV15 to TRBJ1-2; D is unresolved. The germline gives CDR1 LNHNV, CDR2 YYDKDF (reference sequence). The length of the CDR3 is 20 residues. The ends were cut back, 3 bases at V and 1 base at J, with 27 bases in the middle. The CDR3 coding sequence is TGTGCCACCAGCAGGCTTCAGCGGTACAACGCGATCTCCAATAACTATGGCTACACCTTC. It encodes CATSRLQRYNAISNNYGYTF.

To note about this clonotype: A much bigger clone sits one base away, suggesting this may be a read error. The CDR3 ends on some other residue instead of the conserved phenylalanine or tryptophan, so this is likely a read error. The rearrangement uses TRBV28 and TRBJ1-3; 7 bases are shared with TRBD1. Germline lookup yields CDR1 MDHEN and CDR2 SYDVKM. V shed 6 bases and J 0 bases; nucleotides not matched to a gene: 8. CDR3 size: 16 residues. The CDR3 here is CASSLRGLHSGNTIYL. In DNA, the CDR3 is TGTGCCAGCAGCCTAAGGGGGCTACACTCTGGAAACACCATATATCTT.

The table lists this clonotype with many counts. V and J are TRBV7-9 and TRBJ2-7, with TRBD2 as a possible D gene (5 bases). V dropped 5 bases and J dropped 3 bases, with 11 bases sitting between them. Looked up from germline, CDR1 is SEHNR and CDR2 is FQNEAQ (reference sequence). The CDR3 spans 13 residues. CDR3 region: CASSGLEVYEQYF. The CDR3 bases are TGTGCCAGCAGCGGACTCGAGGTCTACGAGCAGTACTTC.